The TCR beta chain described here comes from a study of T-cell reconstitution after alpha-beta-depleted transplantation in children. Study conclusions and caveats: High day-60 TCRbeta diversity in some patients came from surviving recipient T cells and thymic progenitors. About two months after transplant, alpha-beta T cells reportedly came from several hundred expanded graft clones.

At least ten counts were recorded for this clonotype. What it recognizes is unknown. The CDR3 has 13 amino acids. CDR1 SEHNR and CDR2 FQNEAQ come from the germline V gene (reference sequence). V lost 7 bases and J 6 bases, leaving 15 bases between the germline ends. Using unique molecular identifiers, the investigators prepared the TCRbeta library. Each CDR3 protein gets one entry after TCRdb re-called the PCR reads with MiXCR. The table records hundreds of thousands of distinct CDR3 sequences, roughly 23% of them present only once. The sequenced sample was PBMCs, mostly from graft donor cells, obtained 360 days after TCRalphabeta/CD19-depleted stem cell transplant. V usage is TRBV7-9 and J usage is TRBJ2-5, with TRBD2 as a possible D gene (5 bases). The TCR comes from a boy under three years old who had a stem cell transplant for acute myeloid leukemia, so the T cells may come from the graft donor. Here the CDR3 DNA reads TGTGCCAGCACCACGGCAGTAGCGAAGACCCAGTACTTC. Amino acid sequence: CASTTAVAKTQYF.